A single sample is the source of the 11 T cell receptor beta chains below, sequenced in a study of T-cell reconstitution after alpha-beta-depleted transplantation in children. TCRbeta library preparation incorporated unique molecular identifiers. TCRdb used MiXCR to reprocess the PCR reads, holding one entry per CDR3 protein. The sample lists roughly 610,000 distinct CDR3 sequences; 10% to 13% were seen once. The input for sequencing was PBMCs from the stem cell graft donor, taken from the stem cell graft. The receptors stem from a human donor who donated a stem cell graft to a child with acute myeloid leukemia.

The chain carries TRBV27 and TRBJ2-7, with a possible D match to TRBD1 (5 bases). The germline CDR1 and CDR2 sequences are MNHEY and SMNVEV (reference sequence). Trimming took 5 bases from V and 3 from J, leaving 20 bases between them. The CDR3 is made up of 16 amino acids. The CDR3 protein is CASSPRDSPRVYEQYF. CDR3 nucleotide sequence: TGTGCCAGCAGTCCCAGGGATTCACCAAGAGTCTACGAGCAGTACTTC.

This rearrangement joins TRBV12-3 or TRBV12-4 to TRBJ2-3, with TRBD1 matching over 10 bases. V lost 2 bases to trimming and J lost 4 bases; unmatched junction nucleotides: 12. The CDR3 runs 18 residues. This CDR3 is CASSLWFRQGALADTQYF. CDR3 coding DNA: TGTGCCAGCAGTTTATGGTTCCGACAGGGGGCATTAGCAGATACGCAGTATTTT.

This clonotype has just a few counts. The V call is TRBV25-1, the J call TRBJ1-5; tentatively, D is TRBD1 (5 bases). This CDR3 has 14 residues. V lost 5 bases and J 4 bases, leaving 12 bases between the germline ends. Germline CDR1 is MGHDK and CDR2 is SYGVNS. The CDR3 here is CASSSPTANQPQHF. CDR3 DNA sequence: TGTGCCAGCAGTTCCCCGACAGCAAATCAGCCCCAGCATTTT.

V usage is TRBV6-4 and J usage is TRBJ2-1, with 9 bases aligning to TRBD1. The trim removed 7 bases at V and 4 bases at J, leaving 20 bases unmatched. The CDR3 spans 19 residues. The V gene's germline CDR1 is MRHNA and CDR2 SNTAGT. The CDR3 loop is CASTKLVGRSGQGYNEQFF. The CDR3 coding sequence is TGTGCCAGCACCAAGTTAGTAGGGCGTTCGGGACAGGGTTACAATGAGCAGTTCTTC.

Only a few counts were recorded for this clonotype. CDR3 amino acids: CASSSAASGSVYEQYF. For the CDR3, the DNA is TGTGCCAGCAGTTCGGCGGCTAGCGGGAGTGTATACGAGCAGTACTTC. The J gene is TRBJ2-7, the V gene TRBV6-2 or TRBV6-3, with 10 bases that match TRBD2. The germline V gene has CDR1 MNHEY and CDR2 SVGEGT. V lost 4 bases and J lost 4; bases outside the gene matches: 10. This CDR3 has 16 amino acids.

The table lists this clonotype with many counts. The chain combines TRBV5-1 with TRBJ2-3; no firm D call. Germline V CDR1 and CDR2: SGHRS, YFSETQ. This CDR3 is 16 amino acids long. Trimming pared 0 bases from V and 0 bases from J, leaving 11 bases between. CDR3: CASSLDPRSSTDTQYF. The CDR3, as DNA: TGCGCCAGCAGCTTGGATCCCAGGAGTAGCACAGATACGCAGTATTTT.

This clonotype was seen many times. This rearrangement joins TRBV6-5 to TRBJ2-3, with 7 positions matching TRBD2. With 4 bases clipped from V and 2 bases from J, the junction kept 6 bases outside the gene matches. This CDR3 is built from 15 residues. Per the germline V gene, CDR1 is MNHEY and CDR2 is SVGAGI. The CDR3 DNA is TGTGCCAGCAGTTCCCTAGCGGCAGTCACAGATACGCAGTATTTT. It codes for CASSSLAAVTDTQYF.

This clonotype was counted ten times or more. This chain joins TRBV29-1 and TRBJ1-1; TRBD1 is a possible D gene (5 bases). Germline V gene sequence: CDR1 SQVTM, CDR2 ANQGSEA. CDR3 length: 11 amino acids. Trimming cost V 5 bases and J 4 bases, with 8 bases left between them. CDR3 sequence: CSVPGPTEAFF. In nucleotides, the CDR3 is TGCAGCGTTCCGGGGCCCACTGAAGCTTTCTTT.

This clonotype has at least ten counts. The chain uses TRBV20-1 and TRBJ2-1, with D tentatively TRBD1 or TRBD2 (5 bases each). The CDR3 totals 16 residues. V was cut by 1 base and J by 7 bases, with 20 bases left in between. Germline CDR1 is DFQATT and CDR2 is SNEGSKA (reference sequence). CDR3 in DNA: TGCAGTGCTAGAGTGGGGGTGGGGGTGAGGATTAATGAGCAGTTCTTC. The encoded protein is CSARVGVGVRINEQFF.

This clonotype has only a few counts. The CDR3 loop reads CASSLGGRNYNEQFF. DNA for the CDR3: TGCGCCAGCAGCTTGGGGGGTAGAAACTACAATGAGCAGTTCTTC. This chain uses TRBV5-1 with TRBJ2-1; D is unresolved. Germline loops: CDR1 SGHRS, CDR2 YFSETQ. CDR3 length: 15 amino acids. Between the trimmed V and J ends, which lost 0 bases and 3 bases, there was a span of 10 bases.

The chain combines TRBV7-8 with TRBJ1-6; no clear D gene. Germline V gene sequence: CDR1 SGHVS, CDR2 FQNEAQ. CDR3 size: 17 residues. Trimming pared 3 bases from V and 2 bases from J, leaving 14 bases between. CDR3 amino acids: CASSFTQANPYNSPLHF. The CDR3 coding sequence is TGTGCCAGCAGCTTTACCCAGGCGAACCCCTATAATTCACCCCTCCACTTT.